These T cell receptor beta chains were read from a single sample in a study of blood T cells in healthy people across ages. TCRdb itself ran the 5' RACE reads through MiXCR, one entry per CDR3 protein. Here the sample spans roughly 800,000 distinct CDR3 sequences, about 25% being singletons. These data were also filed under a second study, of T cells of mothers and their children.

The specimen sequenced was blood. These TCRs come from a boy aged 10-17 years in good health. The CDR3 runs from the conserved cysteine through the conserved F or W. Each record gives: J gene, D gene, clone size, V gene, CDR3 DNA, CDR3 protein. D genes are given only for firm matches. Size is stated for part of the rows, as once, few or many counts, or as a class when the clone is expanded.

TRBJ1-1 NA NA TRBV29-1 TGCAGCGTTCGGTGGGCTGAAGCTTTCTTT CSVRWAEAFF
TRBJ1-1 TRBD1 few TRBV7-6 TGTGCCAGCAGCTTAGCCAGGGGGGCCACTGAAGCTTTCTTT CASSLARGATEAFF
TRBJ2-3 NA few TRBV20-1 TGCAGTGCTAGTGGGCGGGTTAGCACAGCCACAGATACGCAGTATTTT CSASGRVSTATDTQYF
TRBJ1-6 NA NA TRBV7-3 TGTGCCAGCAGCCAGCTAAGTTCGGGGAATAATTCACCCCTCCACTTT CASSQLSSGNNSPLHF
TRBJ2-1 TRBD1 NA TRBV7-9 TGTGCCGGCCAGTCGACAGGGAACGGCAATGAGCAGTTCTTC CAGQSTGNGNEQFF
TRBJ2-1 NA NA TRBV4-1 TGCGCCAGCAGCCGGGACGTTACCTACAATGAGCAGTTCTTC CASSRDVTYNEQFF
TRBJ2-1 NA NA TRBV4-1 TGCGCCAGCAGCGGGACACGCGCTATCGGTGAGCAGTTCTTC CASSGTRAIGEQFF
TRBJ1-1 NA few TRBV5-1 TGCGCCAGCAGCTATACACCCGGTCGGGATACTGAAGCTTTCTTT CASSYTPGRDTEAFF
TRBJ2-1 NA many TRBV5-5 TGTGCCAGCAGCTTGGCGGTAAATGAGCAGTTCTTC CASSLAVNEQFF
TRBJ1-2 NA once TRBV28 TGTGCCGGAGCGGGGAGTATGGGCTATGGCTACACCTTC CAGAGSMGYGYTF
TRBJ2-3 TRBD1 NA TRBV2 TGTGCCAGCAGTTCTGGGACAGGGCAAACAGATACGCAGTATTTT CASSSGTGQTDTQYF
TRBJ2-3 NA NA TRBV5-4 TGTGCCAGCAGCTTGGGGGTAGACCCAGATACGCAGTATTTT CASSLGVDPDTQYF
TRBJ2-7 TRBD1 NA TRBV27 TGTGCCAGCAGCTTTTTGCCAGGGACAGGTATAGGCGAGCAGTACTTC CASSFLPGTGIGEQYF
TRBJ2-5 TRBD2 few TRBV4-3 TGCGCCAGCAGCCAAGATAGCGGGGGCCAAGAGACCCAGTACTTC CASSQDSGGQETQYF
TRBJ2-4 TRBD1 NA TRBV12-3/TRBV12-4 TGTGCCAGCAGTAAGAGACAGGGGGCTCTAGCCAAAAACATTCAGTACTTC CASSKRQGALAKNIQYF
TRBJ2-7 NA NA TRBV7-9 TGTGCCAGCAGCTTAGGGCCCGGGAAAATCTACGAGCAGTACTTC CASSLGPGKIYEQYF
TRBJ2-7 NA NA TRBV28 TGTGCCAGCGCAAAGACAGGACGCTACGAGCAGTACTTC CASAKTGRYEQYF
TRBJ2-4 NA few TRBV18 TGTGCCAGCTCACCGAATGACTGGGCCTTAGCCAAAAACATTCAGTACTTC CASSPNDWALAKNIQYF
TRBJ2-3 TRBD2 few TRBV7-8 TGTGCCAGCAGCTCACGACTAGCGGGTCCCGCGGGAGATACGCAGTATTTT CASSSRLAGPAGDTQYF
TRBJ2-7 TRBD2 NA TRBV3-1 TGTGCCAGCAGCCCCCGCTGGGCTAGCGGTTCCTACGAGCAGTACTTC CASSPRWASGSYEQYF
TRBJ1-4 NA NA TRBV10-3 TGTGCCATCAGTGAGTCGCCGGGAAATGAAAAACTGTTTTTT CAISESPGNEKLFF
TRBJ2-7 TRBD2 NA TRBV6-6 TGTGCCAGCAGTCCGGGACTAGCGGGGGAGAGCTCCTACGAGCAGTACTTC CASSPGLAGESSYEQYF
TRBJ2-7 TRBD1 few TRBV7-9 TGTGCCAGCAGCTCGCAGGGGGCAGTGAACGAGCAGTACTTC CASSSQGAVNEQYF
TRBJ2-7 NA NA TRBV7-2 TGTGCCAGCAATGGACAGTTTTCCTACGAGCAGTACTTC CASNGQFSYEQYF
TRBJ2-1 TRBD2 NA TRBV7-2 TGTGCCAGCAGCTTAGGGGGCGGGAGATCCAATGAGCAGTTCTTC CASSLGGGRSNEQFF
TRBJ1-4 TRBD1 NA TRBV10-3 TGTGCCATCAGTGCGACAGGGAACGTCGCAACTAATGAAAAACTGTTTTTT CAISATGNVATNEKLFF
TRBJ1-3 NA NA TRBV5-1 TGCGCCAGCAGCTTGTTCGGAGAAAGCTCTGGAAACACCATATATTTT CASSLFGESSGNTIYF
TRBJ2-3 TRBD2 few TRBV10-3 TGTGCCATCAGTGGGAGAGAGAGGCTAGCGGGGACCTCGAGCACAGATACGCAGTATTTT CAISGRERLAGTSSTDTQYF
TRBJ2-7 TRBD2 NA TRBV20-1 TGCAGTGCTAGAGGCGGGAGACCCTACGAGCAGTACTTC CSARGGRPYEQYF
TRBJ2-1 NA few TRBV29-1 TGCAGCGTTAGGTCGGCCTCCTACAATGAGCAGTTCTTC CSVRSASYNEQFF
TRBJ2-3 NA NA TRBV6-6 TGTGCCAGCAGTTACTCGCCTAGCACAGATACGCAGTATTTT CASSYSPSTDTQYF
TRBJ2-1 TRBD1 NA TRBV15 TGTGCCACCAGCAATACAGGGGGCGATGAGCAGTTCTTC CATSNTGGDEQFF
TRBJ2-7 NA NA TRBV11-1 TGTGCCAGCAGCTTCGGACACCCCCGAAACGAGCAGTACTTC CASSFGHPRNEQYF
TRBJ2-4 NA NA TRBV4-3 TGCGCCAGCAGCCCAAGGGGCGGCAGGGGCAAAAACATTCAGTACTTC CASSPRGGRGKNIQYF
TRBJ2-5 NA few TRBV12-3/TRBV12-4 TGTGCCAGCACTCCTGGGGGCTTCCAAGAGACCCAGTACTTC CASTPGGFQETQYF
TRBJ2-5 NA NA TRBV29-1 TGCAGCGTTGAGTCAGGGGCCGGAGAGACCCAGTACTTC CSVESGAGETQYF
TRBJ2-1 TRBD1 NA TRBV6-5 TGTGCCAGCAGTTTACAGGGGGTGAGGAAGCAGTTCTTC CASSLQGVRKQFF
TRBJ1-1 TRBD1 NA TRBV12-3/TRBV12-4 TGTGCCAGCAGTCCCAGATTAGGACAGGAGAACACTGAAGCTCTCTTT CASSPRLGQENTEALF
TRBJ1-2 TRBD1 few TRBV7-2 TGTGCCAGCAGCGCCGGGACAGCTAACTATGGCTACACCTTC CASSAGTANYGYTF
TRBJ2-2 NA NA TRBV20-1 TGCAGTGCCAAAGACACACAGAACACCGGGGAGCTGTTTTTT CSAKDTQNTGELFF
TRBJ1-1 NA NA TRBV20-1 TGCAGTGCTAGAATTCCCCCGGAGCGAGCTTTCTTT CSARIPPERAFF
TRBJ2-1 TRBD2 few TRBV7-8 TGTGCCAGCAGCGACGTTAGCGGGATGGAGCACAATGAGCAGTTCTTC CASSDVSGMEHNEQFF
TRBJ2-5 NA few TRBV27 TGTGCCAGCAGCAATACAGGGTTCCAAGAGACCCAGTACTTC CASSNTGFQETQYF
TRBJ2-7 TRBD1 many TRBV7-2 TGTGCCAGCAGCCCCCGGACAGGGGCCTACGAGCAGTACTTC CASSPRTGAYEQYF
TRBJ2-5 NA few TRBV29-1 TGCAGCGTTGAAGATGTCCGGGATTGGGAGACCCAGTACTTC CSVEDVRDWETQYF
TRBJ2-7 TRBD1 few TRBV2 TGTGCCAGCAGTGAAATAGGGGACAGGGTCCCTTACGAGCAGTACTTC CASSEIGDRVPYEQYF
TRBJ1-2 NA NA TRBV3-1 TGTGCCAGCGGCGGGCGTAGCTATGGCTACACCTTC CASGGRSYGYTF
TRBJ2-5 TRBD1 NA TRBV20-1 TGCAGTGCTAGAGATTCCAGGGACAGCCTCCAAGAGACCCAGTACTTC CSARDSRDSLQETQYF
TRBJ2-3 TRBD2 few TRBV20-1 TGCAGTGCTAGCCTAGCGGGACGAGGAGATACGCAGTATTTT CSASLAGRGDTQYF
TRBJ1-3 NA NA TRBV12-3/TRBV12-4 TGTGCCAGCAGTTTTTCCCCTCTTCCCCGTGGAAACACCATATATTTT CASSFSPLPRGNTIYF
TRBJ2-7 TRBD2 few TRBV7-9 TGTGCCAGCAGCCCCATAGCGGGGGGTAACTTTGGGGAGCAGTACTTC CASSPIAGGNFGEQYF
TRBJ2-5 NA NA TRBV2 TGTGCCAGCAGGTCTTGGGGGTCAGAGACCCAGTACTTC CASRSWGSETQYF
TRBJ1-1 NA once TRBV29-1 TGCAGCGTTGTTCTAAGTCCCATTTTGGGCTCTGAAGCTTTCTTT CSVVLSPILGSEAFF
TRBJ1-1 NA NA TRBV2 TGTGCCAGCAGCCCCTTCGAGAACACTGAAGCTTTCTTT CASSPFENTEAFF
TRBJ2-4 NA NA TRBV2 TGTGCCAGCAGTGAGGACCCTGAGGCCAAAAACATTCAGTACTTC CASSEDPEAKNIQYF
TRBJ1-2 TRBD1 NA TRBV4-3 TGCGCCAGCAGCCAAATTGACAGGGGTAGTGGCTACACCTTC CASSQIDRGSGYTF